This TCR beta chain was recovered during a study of cytomegalovirus exposure and HLA in healthy donors. With 2 bases removed from V and 6 bases from J, the gap between germline ends came to 13 bases. Germline V gene data show CDR1 as MNHEY and CDR2 as SVGAGI. CDR3 length equals 14 residues. Study-wide results and caveats: A few CMV-associated chains proved CMV antigen-specific in vitro.

Remarks on this clone: Its matching antigen is unknown.

With 60 Vbeta and 13 Jbeta primers, the PCR was carried out. Source study methods: A later analysis counted tens of millions of unique TCR beta chains, around 10 million shared. TCRdb's table, derived via immunoSEQ multiplex PCR, lists solely in-frame clones and lacks some. Clone size and the V and J calls come from that table; the DNA yielded D and trimming. The table records about 150,000 clones, approximately 69% of them present only once. Source material: PBMCs. The genes are TRBV6-5 and TRBJ1-2; TRBD1 might be the D (6 bases). This receptor was obtained from a man aged 25 to 40 in good health and CMV-seronegative. The CDR3 DNA is TGTGCCAGCAGTTACCACAGGGAGTTTGATGGCTACACCTTC. Its translation: CASSYHREFDGYTF.